This TCR beta chain was sequenced for a study of blood T cell repertoires in COVID-19. From germline, CDR1 is MDHEN and CDR2 SYDVKM. Between the trimmed V and J ends, which lost 9 bases and 3 bases, there was a span of 14 bases. This CDR3 is 14 amino acids long. Clones were sequenced by immunoSEQ multiplex PCR, and TCRdb holds only the in-frame ones, with some missing. The sample contains about 180,000 clones, about 85% of which appear only once. The receptor's source is a woman aged 40 to 50 with acute COVID-19. The gene calls are TRBV28 and TRBJ2-2; the D gene is possibly TRBD1 (6 bases). Specimen: PBMCs or T cells enriched from blood (not recorded which). CDR3 sequence (DNA): TGTGCCAGTCTCACTCAGGGGCACACCGGGGAGCTGTTTTTT. The encoded protein is CASLTQGHTGELFF.